This entry concerns a single T cell receptor (beta chain). What it binds is not known. This specimen belongs to a study of PD-1 blockade in classical Hodgkin lymphoma. Background on the study: Each patient was given nivolumab 3 mg/kg through a vein every 2 weeks.

Study conclusions and caveats: Healthy donors were reported to have higher baseline TCR diversity than newly diagnosed patients. Whoever responded completely had baseline diversity much like that seen in newly diagnosed patients. With CD4+ cells, TCR diversity rose significantly by C4D1, but not with CD8+ cells.

Clones were read by immunoSEQ multiplex PCR, and TCRdb kept only the in-frame ones, dropping some. The sample lists some 60,000 clones; about nine tenths were seen once. From germline, CDR1 is LNHDA and CDR2 SQIVND (reference sequence). With V trimmed by 10 bases and J by 8 bases, 12 bases remained unmatched. The CDR3 is 14 residues long. The patients all showed relapse after autologous stem cell transplantation, while their brentuximab vedotin exposure varied. The sample consisted of peripheral blood mononuclear cells (PBMCs), taken at baseline. This chain joins TRBV19 and TRBJ1-4; 8 bases agree with TRBD1. This TCR was sampled from a human donor with classical Hodgkin lymphoma. In nucleotides, the CDR3 is TGTGCCACCAGGGATCGGACAGGGTTCGAAAAACTGTTTTTT. It specifies CATRDRTGFEKLFF.